The T cell receptor (beta chain) under discussion was sequenced for a study of T cell responses to AZD1222 COVID-19 vaccine. The CDR3 is 13 residues long. Sequencing used immunoSEQ multiplex PCR; TCRdb keeps in-frame clones, though not all of them. The table shows tens of thousands of clones, with around 87% occurring only once. Study results and caveats: Spike-specific TCR breadth and depth went up after people got two AZD1222 doses.

With respect to this clone: Its antigen is not known.

The clonotype comes from an adult in good health. The gene calls are TRBV12-1 and TRBJ2-2; the table's D call, TRBD2, has no DNA check behind it. TRBV12-1 is a listed pseudogene. This material consisted of peripheral blood, taken on day 0 of AZD1222 vaccination. The CDR3: CATPGLAAGELFF. The CDR3 DNA is TGTGCCACCCCGGGACTAGCGGCCGGGGAGCTGTTTTTT.